A selection of T cell receptor beta chains follows, all from one sample in a study of CD8+CD57+ T cells in acquired aplastic anemia. TCRdb reanalysed the reads using MiXCR and keeps one entry per CDR3 protein. The data show fewer than 150,000 distinct CDR3 sequences, roughly 50% seen once. The material sequenced was sorted CD4+, CD8+, or CD8+CD57+ T cells (not recorded which) from PBMCs. The receptors come from a human donor in good health, serving as a control. Each CDR3 is given with its conserved first and last residue. The D gene is left open where the match is weak. Where a row states a size, it is once, few, many or the class of an expanded clone; other rows omit it.

clone_size j_call v_call d_call cdr3_aa cdr3_nt
many TRBJ1-2 TRBV3-1 - CASSHLDRSTSTYGYTF TGTGCCAGCAGCCACCTTGACAGGAGTACGTCCACCTATGGCTACACCTTC
- TRBJ1-1 TRBV10-3 TRBD1 CAISRTGTTLGTEAFF TGTGCCATCAGTCGGACAGGGACGACGTTGGGCACTGAAGCTTTCTTT
- TRBJ1-6 TRBV19 - CASSRGVGSPLHF TGTGCCAGTAGTAGAGGGGTCGGCTCACCCCTCCACTTT
- TRBJ1-1 TRBV12-3/TRBV12-4 - CASSSGLTEAFF TGTGCCAGCAGTTCGGGTTTAACTGAAGCTTTCTTT
few TRBJ1-2 TRBV29-1 TRBD1 CSVEYTDRDGHYGYTF TGCAGCGTTGAATATACAGACAGGGACGGACACTATGGCTACACCTTC
- TRBJ2-7 TRBV2 TRBD2 CASSPGLAEQYF TGTGCCAGCAGTCCGGGACTAGCGGAGCAGTACTTC
- TRBJ2-3 TRBV7-6 - CASSLATGGGTDTQYF TGTGCCAGCAGCTTAGCGACCGGGGGTGGCACAGATACGCAGTATTTT
few TRBJ1-5 TRBV12-3/TRBV12-4 TRBD1 CASSLGQVGQPQHF TGTGCCAGCAGCTTGGGACAGGTAGGACAGCCCCAGCATTTT
- TRBJ1-5 TRBV20-1 - CSARASGPYQPQHF TGCAGTGCTAGAGCATCGGGCCCGTATCAGCCCCAGCATTTT
- TRBJ2-5 TRBV12-3/TRBV12-4 TRBD2 CASSSLAGGEETQYF TGTGCCAGCAGCTCACTAGCGGGGGGCGAAGAGACCCAGTACTTC
- TRBJ2-1 TRBV24-1 - CATSETDSQYNEQFF TGTGCCACCAGTGAGACTGACAGCCAGTACAATGAGCAGTTCTTC
many TRBJ1-4 TRBV29-1 - CSVGVREKLFF TGCAGCGTGGGGGTACGGGAAAAACTGTTTTTT
- TRBJ2-2 TRBV2 TRBD1 CASSGPTGLTGELFF TGTGCCAGCAGTGGCCCGACAGGGCTCACCGGGGAGCTGTTTTTT
many TRBJ1-1 TRBV7-2 - CASSSTGTLTEAFF TGTGCCAGCAGCTCCACAGGAACGCTCACTGAAGCTTTCTTT
- TRBJ2-1 TRBV24-1 TRBD2 CATSATSGYNEQFF TGTGCCACCAGTGCCACTAGCGGTTACAATGAGCAGTTCTTC
- TRBJ1-6 TRBV9 - CASSPGTGRTRSPLHF TGTGCCAGCAGCCCCGGGACCGGCCGGACAAGGTCACCCCTCCACTTT
many TRBJ1-3 TRBV20-1 - CSAAQGGGNTIYF TGCAGTGCAGCCCAGGGAGGTGGAAACACCATATATTTT
many TRBJ1-2 TRBV25-1 TRBD1 CASSGSSGGYGYTF TGTGCCAGCAGTGGTTCGTCAGGGGGCTATGGCTACACCTTC
- TRBJ2-1 TRBV15 - CATSRVAGTYNEQFF TGTGCCACCAGCAGAGTGGCGGGGACTTACAATGAGCAGTTCTTC
- TRBJ2-7 TRBV7-2 - CASSWDGYEQYF TGTGCCAGCAGCTGGGACGGATACGAGCAGTACTTC
- TRBJ2-7 TRBV30 - CAWGGPKQYF TGTGCCTGGGGGGGACCAAAGCAGTACTTC
- TRBJ1-2 TRBV2 TRBD1 CASRQGLLGYTF TGTGCCAGCAGACAGGGGCTCCTGGGCTACACCTTC
- TRBJ2-2 TRBV20-1 TRBD2 CSAPRLAGGTNTGELFF TGCAGTGCTCCGCGACTAGCGGGGGGTACGAACACCGGGGAGCTGTTTTTT
- TRBJ2-5 TRBV25-1 - CASSESGRYQETQYF TGTGCCAGCAGTGAATCGGGCAGGTACCAAGAGACCCAGTACTTC
- TRBJ2-5 TRBV29-1 TRBD1 CSVEGTGFQETQYF TGCAGCGTTGAAGGGACAGGGTTCCAAGAGACCCAGTACTTC
- TRBJ1-6 TRBV7-8 - CASSLRLRSSYNSPLHF TGTGCCAGCAGCTTGCGTCTTAGGAGCTCCTATAATTCACCCCTCCACTTT
- TRBJ2-3 TRBV24-1 - CASSFKDLSSTDTQYF TGTGCCAGCAGTTTTAAAGACCTTTCTAGCACAGATACGCAGTATTTT
- TRBJ1-5 TRBV12-3/TRBV12-4 TRBD1 CASRSTGQGAYSNQPQHF TGTGCCAGCAGGTCCACGGGACAGGGGGCCTATAGCAATCAGCCCCAGCATTTT
once TRBJ1-1 TRBV5-6 TRBD1 CARSLVQGANTEAFF TGTGCCCGCAGCTTGGTTCAGGGGGCAAATACTGAAGCTTTCTTT
- TRBJ1-6 TRBV2 - CASSASSSYNSPLHF TGTGCCAGCAGTGCCTCGAGCTCCTATAATTCACCCCTCCACTTT
many TRBJ2-7 TRBV7-8 - CASSYPLGGNEQYF TGTGCCAGCAGCTATCCCCTCGGGGGAAACGAGCAGTACTTC
- TRBJ2-1 TRBV3-1 - CASSQDGATLLSNEQFF TGTGCCAGCAGCCAAGACGGGGCCACCCTTCTCAGTAATGAGCAGTTCTTC
- TRBJ1-2 TRBV29-1 TRBD1 CSVGEGQSYTF TGCAGCGTTGGGGAGGGACAGAGCTACACCTTC
- TRBJ2-3 TRBV11-2 TRBD2 CASSLVGGTTDTQYF TGTGCCAGCAGCTTAGTGGGGGGGACTACAGATACGCAGTATTTT
few TRBJ2-7 TRBV29-1 - CSFSDSYEQYF TGCAGCTTTTCCGACAGCTACGAGCAGTACTTC
- TRBJ2-7 TRBV7-8 TRBD2 CASSFSGVSYEQYF TGTGCCAGCAGCTTTAGCGGGGTCTCCTACGAGCAGTACTTC
- TRBJ1-1 TRBV15 TRBD1 CATSSLYRGEAFF TGTGCCACCAGCAGCTTATACAGGGGTGAAGCTTTCTTT
medium-sized TRBJ1-2 TRBV10-3 - CAINRIYYGYTF TGTGCCATCAACCGGATTTACTATGGCTACACCTTC
many TRBJ2-1 TRBV14 TRBD2 CASSQTRSSGNEQFF TGTGCCAGCAGCCAAACTAGGTCTAGCGGAAATGAGCAGTTCTTC
many TRBJ1-1 TRBV12-3/TRBV12-4 - CASREGLWTENTEAFF TGTGCCAGCCGAGAAGGGTTGTGGACAGAGAACACTGAAGCTTTCTTT
- TRBJ2-7 TRBV7-2 TRBD2 CASSLGGTSVYEQYF TGTGCCAGCAGCTTAGGCGGGACTAGCGTTTACGAGCAGTACTTC
- TRBJ1-2 TRBV13 - CASSHSAGGDVYTF TGTGCCAGCAGTCATAGCGCCGGGGGTGACGTCTACACCTTC